The 28 T cell receptor beta chains in this list originate from one sample, sequenced in a study of OX40 agonist ivuxolimab in advanced cancers. The library was generated by the immunoSEQ multiplex PCR assay. The source is immuneACCESS, and TCRdb retained only in-frame sequences with V and J called. Part of the clones is not carried over; for the studies checked, unresolved V genes explain less than half of this, and the remainder is unexplained. The sample yields 60,000 to 70,000 clones; around 89% were counted once. The ten largest clones capture roughly 1.8% of the sample. This specimen consisted of CD4+ or CD8+ T cells sorted from blood, obtained in a trial of the OX40 agonist ivuxolimab. The receptor source for this set is an adult with an advanced solid tumor such as melanoma, head and neck, liver or kidney cancer.

The chain links TRBV18 to TRBJ1-1; TRBD1 matches at 11 bases. The CDR3 totals 17 residues. CDR1 and CDR2 from the germline V gene are KGHSH and LQKENI. V gave up 1 base and J gave up 0 bases; unmatched junction bases: 4. DNA of the CDR3: TGTGCCAGCTCACCACTAGGACAGGGGGCCCTGAACACTGAAGCTTTCTTT. Its protein is CASSPLGQGALNTEAFF.

This clone was seen once. V gene TRBV19 combines with J gene TRBJ2-7, with 7 bases aligning to TRBD1. The germline CDR1 and CDR2 sequences are LNHDA and SQIVND (reference sequence). The CDR3 extends over 15 amino acids. V shed 6 bases and J 0 bases; nucleotides not matched to a gene: 8. This CDR3 is CASSNPGTVSYEQYF. As DNA, the CDR3 is TGTGCCAGTAGCAATCCCGGGACAGTCTCCTACGAGCAGTACTTC.

The chain couples TRBV7-2 to TRBJ1-3; D unresolved. The CDR3 is made up of 14 amino acids. The ends were cut back, 1 base at V and 2 bases at J, with 6 bases in the middle. Germline V gene data show CDR1 as SGHTA and CDR2 as FQGNSA. In DNA form, the CDR3 reads TGTGCCAGCAGCTTAGGGCCAGCTGGAAACACCATATATTTT. It specifies CASSLGPAGNTIYF.

The V gene is TRBV7-3, the J gene TRBJ2-2; D remains ambiguous. The CDR3 has 16 amino acids. CDR1 is SGHTA, CDR2 FQGTGA, per germline. Trimming took 2 bases from V and 0 from J, leaving 10 bases between them. The CDR3 reads CASSLVRRPNTGELFF. In DNA, the CDR3 is TGTGCCAGCAGCTTAGTCCGGAGACCGAACACCGGGGAGCTGTTTTTT.

The chain employs TRBV11-2 and TRBJ2-7, with 9 positions matching TRBD2. The germline V gene has CDR1 SGHAT and CDR2 FQNNGV. J lost 3 bases, V lost 5 bases, and 8 bases had no gene match. This CDR3 spans 15 amino acids. CDR3 nucleotides: TGTGCCAGCAGCCCTAGTAGCGGGAGTATCTACGAGCAGTACTTC. Translated, it gives CASSPSSGSIYEQYF. Supplemented by reference TRBV11-2 and TRBJ2-7, the full variable domain reads EAGVAQSPRYKIIEKRQSVAFWCNPISGHATLYWYQQILGQGPKLLIQFQNNGVVDDSQLPKDRFSAERLKGVDSTLKIQPAKLEDSAVYLCASSPSSGSIYEQYFGPGTRLTVT.

The chain combines TRBV29-1 with TRBJ2-1; tentatively, D is TRBD1 or TRBD2 (5 bases each). The CDR3 consists of 12 residues. Deletions cut 7 bases from V and 4 bases from J, with 11 bases between. Looked up from germline, CDR1 is SQVTM and CDR2 is ANQGSEA. CDR3 residues: CSASRQYNEQFF. For the CDR3, the DNA is TGCAGCGCTAGCCGACAGTACAATGAGCAGTTCTTC.

This clone showed up just once. The rearrangement uses TRBV9 and TRBJ1-5; D not certain. This CDR3 region has 16 residues. V lost 4 bases, J lost 5 bases, and 19 bases lay in between. CDR1 is SGDLS, CDR2 YYNGEE, per germline. The CDR3 loop reads CASSKSWGFEDQPQHF. The CDR3 region has the DNA TGTGCCAGCAGCAAAAGTTGGGGTTTTGAGGATCAGCCCCAGCATTTT. Together with reference TRBV9 and TRBJ1-5, the CDR3 gives the full variable domain: DSGVTQTPKHLITATGQRVTLRCSPRSGDLSVYWYQQSLDQGLQFLIQYYNGEERAKGNILERFSAQQFPDLHSELNLSSLELGDSALYFCASSKSWGFEDQPQHFGDGTRLSIL.

This chain links TRBV7-3 with TRBJ2-7, with 7 bases matching TRBD1. The CDR3 is 14 residues long. Germline assignment: CDR1 SGHTA and CDR2 FQGTGA. The V gene end was trimmed by 5 bases and the J gene end by 5 bases; junction bases not matched to a gene: 9. The CDR3 DNA follows: TGTGCCAGCAGCCGTAATACAGGGGTCGACGAGCAGTACTTC. Its translation is CASSRNTGVDEQYF.

The J gene is TRBJ1-1, the V gene TRBV20-1; unclear D gene. The V gene's germline CDR1 is DFQATT and CDR2 SNEGSKA (reference sequence). The CDR3 loop spans 10 amino acids. DNA of the CDR3: TGCAGCGCATACCACACTGAAGCTTTCTTT. Translated, it gives CSAYHTEAFF.

This chain connects TRBV11-2 to TRBJ2-1; possibly TRBD2 for D (5 bases). The ends were cut back, 5 bases at V and 6 bases at J, with 11 bases in the middle. Germline CDR1 and CDR2: SGHAT and FQNNGV. The CDR3 sequence is 13 residues long. CDR3 nucleotide sequence: TGTGCCAGCAGCACCGGACTGATCAATGAGCAGTTCTTC. It yields the protein CASSTGLINEQFF.

This clone turned up a few times. The V call is TRBV5-1, the J call TRBJ1-1, with TRBD1 as a possible D gene (6 bases). Trimming removed 1 base at V and 1 base at J, with 11 bases between. Germline lookup yields CDR1 SGHRS and CDR2 YFSETQ. This CDR3 contains 15 residues. DNA of the CDR3: TGCGCCAGCAGCTTGTATCGGGGGGCGAACACTGAAGCTTTCTTT. The encoded protein is CASSLYRGANTEAFF. The full variable domain, its missing parts supplied by reference TRBV5-1 and TRBJ1-1, is KAGVTQTPRYLIKTRGQQVTLSCSPISGHRSVSWYQQTPGQGLQFLFEYFSETQRNKGNFPGRFSGRQFSNSRSEMNVSTLELGDSALYLCASSLYRGANTEAFFGQGTRLTVV.

The chain employs TRBV27 and TRBJ1-6; TRBD1 matches 7 bases. The length of the CDR3 is 17 residues. With V trimmed by 4 bases and J by 4 bases, 10 bases remained unmatched. The germline CDR1 and CDR2 sequences are MNHEY and SMNVEV (reference sequence). The CDR3 spells CASSSPINRGYNSPLHF. Here the CDR3 DNA reads TGTGCCAGCAGTTCACCTATCAACAGGGGTTATAATTCACCCCTCCACTTT.

V usage is TRBV6-6 and J usage is TRBJ2-2; D is unclear. The V gene's germline CDR1 is MNHNY and CDR2 SVGAGI (reference sequence). Trimming removed 5 bases at V and 4 bases at J, with 5 bases between. The CDR3 extends over 12 amino acids. CDR3 DNA sequence: TGTGCCAGCAGTCATAGCACCGGGGAGCTGTTTTTT. Residues: CASSHSTGELFF.

The chain is built from TRBV5-1 and TRBJ2-7; no clear D. The V end was cut by 0 bases, the J end by 3 bases, with 4 bases between. The CDR3 sequence is 12 residues long. The V gene's germline CDR1 is SGHRS and CDR2 YFSETQ. The CDR3 sequence: CASSLDLYEQYF. In nucleotides, the CDR3 is TGCGCCAGCAGCTTGGATCTCTACGAGCAGTACTTC. Full variable domain (rest looked up from reference TRBV5-1 and TRBJ2-7): KAGVTQTPRYLIKTRGQQVTLSCSPISGHRSVSWYQQTPGQGLQFLFEYFSETQRNKGNFPGRFSGRQFSNSRSEMNVSTLELGDSALYLCASSLDLYEQYFGPGTRLTVT.

The chain combines TRBV25-1 with TRBJ2-3; D unclear. Trimming left V 0 bases short and J 0 bases short, with 7 bases between. The CDR3 totals 15 residues. Germline CDR1 reads MGHDK; CDR2 reads SYGVNS. The CDR3 DNA sequence: TGTGCCAGCAGTGAATACGGCGGTAGCACAGATACGCAGTATTTT. Protein product: CASSEYGGSTDTQYF.

This clone was observed once. The genes are TRBV11-1 and TRBJ2-1; D is perhaps TRBD2 (6 bases). Germline CDR1 and CDR2: SGHAT and FQDESV (reference sequence). Trimming took 5 bases from V and 6 from J, leaving 17 bases between them. The CDR3 has 15 residues. The DNA for the CDR3 is TGTGCCAGCAGCCCGGGGGAAGTGTCGGGCAATGAGCAGTTCTTC. Translation gives CASSPGEVSGNEQFF. Based on the CDR3 plus reference TRBV11-1 and TRBJ2-1, the full variable domain is EAEVAQSPRYKITEKSQAVAFWCDPISGHATLYWYRQILGQGPELLVQFQDESVVDDSQLPKDRFSAERLKGVDSTLKIQPAELGDSAMYLCASSPGEVSGNEQFFGPGTRLTVL.

This clone was recorded only once. The chain recombines TRBV19 with TRBJ2-1; no clear D gene. V was pared by 5 bases and J by 5 bases, with 19 bases between. This CDR3 has 16 residues. The germline V gene encodes CDR1 LNHDA and CDR2 SQIVND (reference sequence). The CDR3 nucleotides are TGTGCCAGTAGTCCCCACATGGAGACGGAAAACAATGAGCAGTTCTTC. Its protein product is CASSPHMETENNEQFF.

This CDR3 reads CASTLRQGALFGTEAFF. The CDR3 DNA reads TGTGCCAGCACCCTGCGGCAGGGGGCTCTGTTTGGCACTGAAGCTTTCTTT. The rearrangement uses TRBV5-6 and TRBJ1-1; 8 bases line up with TRBD1. Germline CDR1 SGHDT, CDR2 YYEEEE. The CDR3 contains 17 residues. J gave up 4 bases and V 6 bases, and 17 bases lay outside the gene matches. Drawing the rest from reference TRBV5-6 and TRBJ1-1, the complete variable domain is DAGVTQSPTHLIKTRGQQVTLRCSPKSGHDTVSWYQQALGQGPQFIFQYYEEEERQRGNFPDRFSGHQFPNYSSELNVNALLLGDSALYLCASTLRQGALFGTEAFFGQGTRLTVV.

The genes are TRBV28 and TRBJ1-4; D is perhaps TRBD1 (6 bases). CDR3 length: 15 residues. Germline CDR1 reads MDHEN; CDR2 reads SYDVKM. Between the trimmed V and J ends, which lost 7 bases and 6 bases, there was a span of 18 bases. CDR3: CASNPRGRGDEKLFF. The DNA for the CDR3 is TGTGCCAGCAACCCACGGGGCAGGGGAGATGAAAAACTGTTTTTT.

This rearrangement joins TRBV11-2 to TRBJ1-5; D not resolved. Trimming shortened V by 2 bases and J by 7 bases, and 9 bases separated the two germline ends. The germline CDR1 and CDR2 sequences are SGHAT and FQNNGV. The CDR3 spans 13 residues. The CDR3 bases are TGTGCCAGCAGCTTATCTCTGGGCCAGCCCCAGCATTTT. The encoded protein is CASSLSLGQPQHF.

This clone was found once. This sequence joins TRBV5-1 and TRBJ2-3; tentative D call: TRBD1 (6 bases). V dropped 5 bases and J dropped 0 bases, with 10 bases sitting between them. This CDR3 is 14 amino acids long. The germline V gene encodes CDR1 SGHRS and CDR2 YFSETQ. In nucleotides, the CDR3 is TGCGCCAGCAGTATTACAGGGAGCACAGATACGCAGTATTTT. It translates to CASSITGSTDTQYF.

The V call is TRBV6-6, the J call TRBJ1-1; D remains ambiguous. V lost 2 bases and J 2 bases, leaving 12 bases between the germline ends. The CDR3 contains 15 residues. Germline CDR1 and CDR2: MNHNY and SVGAGI (reference sequence). The CDR3 reads CASSYGREPNTEAFF. The CDR3 coding sequence is TGTGCCAGCAGTTACGGACGGGAGCCTAACACTGAAGCTTTCTTT.

This chain links TRBV5-4 with TRBJ2-5; D remains ambiguous. Germline CDR1 is SGHNT and CDR2 is YYREEE (reference sequence). Deletions cut 0 bases from V and 0 bases from J, with 9 bases between. CDR3 size: 15 residues. CDR3 in amino acids: CASSLVKGNQETQYF. The CDR3 DNA follows: TGTGCCAGCAGCTTGGTAAAAGGGAACCAAGAGACCCAGTACTTC.

This clone was seen just once. The chain recombines TRBV7-8 with TRBJ1-5, with D possibly TRBD1 on 6 matching bases. The V end was cut by 1 base, the J end by 2 bases, with 12 bases between. Looked up from germline, CDR1 is SGHVS and CDR2 is FQNEAQ. This CDR3 has 16 amino acids. Here the CDR3 DNA reads TGTGCCAGCAGCTTAGTGGGGGCTGCGGGCAATCAGCCCCAGCATTTT. The encoded protein is CASSLVGAAGNQPQHF.

This rearrangement joins TRBV18 to TRBJ2-5, with D unclear. The germline CDR1 and CDR2 sequences are KGHSH and LQKENI. This CDR3 is built from 15 residues. Trimming stripped 5 bases from V and 1 base from J, with 14 bases between. The CDR3 DNA reads as TGTGCCAGCTCAGATCCCACGGGCCCCCAAGAGACCCAGTACTTC. Translation gives CASSDPTGPQETQYF. The whole variable domain, filled in from reference TRBV18 and TRBJ2-5, reads NAGVMQNPRHLVRRRGQEARLRCSPMKGHSHVYWYRQLPEEGLKFMVYLQKENIIDESGMPKERFSAEFPKEGPSILRIQQVVRGDSAAYFCASSDPTGPQETQYFGPGTRLLVL.

The chain combines TRBV5-4 with TRBJ2-2, with D possibly TRBD2 on 5 matching bases. The CDR3 has 15 amino acids. Trimming left V 3 bases short and J 4 bases short, with 13 bases between. CDR1 and CDR2 (germline): SGHNT, YYREEE (reference sequence). In nucleotides, the CDR3 is TGTGCCAGCAGCTACCGGGGTTCCAGCACCGGGGAGCTGTTTTTT. Protein product: CASSYRGSSTGELFF.

J is TRBJ1-5 and V is TRBV28, with D perhaps matching TRBD1 (5 bases). Germline CDR1 and CDR2: MDHEN and SYDVKM. Trimming cost V 6 bases and J 7 bases, with 16 bases left between them. The CDR3 extends over 14 amino acids. CDR3 sequence: CASRFSLTGQPQHF. CDR3 in DNA: TGTGCCAGCAGATTTTCCCTCACAGGCCAGCCCCAGCATTTT.

The chain joins TRBV5-1 to TRBJ2-3; D tentatively fits TRBD1 or TRBD2 (5 bases each). Trimming shortened V by 2 bases and J by 0 bases, and 13 bases separated the two germline ends. The germline CDR1 and CDR2 sequences are SGHRS and YFSETQ. This CDR3 region has 16 residues. The CDR3 loop is CASSFRGTPSTDTQYF. The CDR3 DNA reads as TGCGCCAGCAGCTTTCGAGGGACCCCTAGCACAGATACGCAGTATTTT.